This record concerns one T cell receptor beta chain sequence. The data stem from a study of T cells in Graves' hyperthyroidism and ophthalmopathy. Across the whole study: Blood from the periphery was taken at initial diagnosis, before any treatment.

The CDR3 extends over 12 amino acids. V was pared by 7 bases and J by 5 bases, with 15 bases between. Per the germline V gene, CDR1 is SQVTM and CDR2 is ANQGSEA. Researchers took RNA transcripts and amplified the TCR beta CDR3 regions from them. HTBI primers were employed in a first-round RT-PCR of the TCR CDR3. TCRdb independently ran MiXCR on the multiplex PCR reads; one entry per CDR3 protein. The sample has about 640,000 distinct CDR3 sequences; about 14% are singletons. Ophthalmopathy patients showed a Clinical Activity Score of at least 3, NOSPECS grade of at least 4 and duration under 3 months.

The chain has TRBV29-1 and TRBJ2-7; a possible D gene is TRBD2 (6 bases). The sequenced sample consisted of blood. This sequence was found in a woman between 50 and 59 years old with Graves' ophthalmopathy. The DNA for the CDR3 is TGCAGCGCAGGGACTTTAATCGACGAGCAGTACTTC. Amino acids: CSAGTLIDEQYF.